One T cell receptor beta chain is described in this entry. What it recognizes is unknown. This entry belongs to a study of OX40 agonist ivuxolimab in advanced cancers. Study-wide context: Intravenous ivuxolimab was administered to patients every 2 weeks at 0.01 to 10 mg/kg. Previous treatment with anti-PD-1, anti-PD-L1 or anti-CTLA-4 therapy was allowed; less than 45% had received some.

Findings and caveats of the study: There were, on average, more expanded clones in CD8+ T cells than in CD4+.

Trimming removed 5 bases from V and 4 bases from J, with 8 bases in between. This CDR3 region has 12 residues. Germline V lookup: CDR1 SEHNR, CDR2 FQNEAQ (reference sequence). Data came from immunoSEQ multiplex PCR; TCRdb stores just in-frame clones and leaves some out. The data show 70,000 to 100,000 clones, about 85% seen once. The sequence derives from an adult with an advanced solid tumor such as melanoma, head and neck, liver or kidney cancer. The starting material was CD4+ or CD8+ T cells sorted from blood, obtained in a trial of the OX40 agonist ivuxolimab. V usage is TRBV7-9 and J usage is TRBJ1-2; D unclear. CDR3 protein: CASSPLVYGYTF. CDR3 DNA sequence: TGTGCCAGCAGCCCATTGGTCTATGGCTACACCTTC.